A selection of T cell receptor beta chains follows, all from one sample in a study of T-cell memory formation after mild COVID-19. TCRdb re-called the 5' RACE reads through MiXCR, storing one row per CDR3 protein. The sample yields a few hundred thousand distinct CDR3 sequences, 20% to 25% seen once. Source material: PBMCs or a T cell subset sorted from them (not recorded which). The receptors shown here come from a man aged 18 to 29 who had mild COVID-19 (a few samples of this study predate the infection). Cell type and time point are not known. Both conserved end residues are part of each CDR3. Each record gives: clone size, V gene, D gene, J gene, CDR3 length, CDR3 DNA, CDR3 protein. A D gene is named only where the DNA matches it firmly. A row's size may be missing; if present it is once, few, many or a size class.

.	TRBV11-2	.	TRBJ2-1	13	TGTGCCAGCAGCCTCAGGGTGGAGAATGAGCAGTTCTTC	CASSLRVENEQFF
.	TRBV5-1	.	TRBJ2-3	13	TGCGCCAGCAGCAGAGAATCGACAGATACGCAGTATTTT	CASSRESTDTQYF
few	TRBV4-1	TRBD2	TRBJ2-1	16	TGCGCCAGCAGCCAGCCTAGCGGGGCCTCCTACAATGAGCAGTTCTTC	CASSQPSGASYNEQFF
.	TRBV7-2	.	TRBJ2-1	13	TGTGCCAGCACGCGGGGTTCGAGCGATGAGCAGTTCTTC	CASTRGSSDEQFF
many	TRBV5-1	TRBD1	TRBJ2-5	17	TGCGCCAGCAGCCCATACTTAGGGGGCGCGGAAAAAGAGACCCAGTACTTC	CASSPYLGGAEKETQYF
few	TRBV12-3/TRBV12-4	.	TRBJ2-2	16	TGTGCCAGCAGTCCCAACCGACTAGCGAACACCGGGGAGCTGTTTTTT	CASSPNRLANTGELFF
.	TRBV11-2	.	TRBJ2-4	13	TGTGCCAGCCTCCGGACCGGCGCGGACATTCAGTACTTC	CASLRTGADIQYF
few	TRBV7-6	TRBD1	TRBJ1-6	19	TGTGCCAGCAGCCCCCGAGGCGAGGGCAGGGAGGGGGCCGGTTCACCCCTCCACTTT	CASSPRGEGREGAGSPLHF
.	TRBV6-6	.	TRBJ1-3	17	TGTGCCAGCATCCAGGAATACGGCAGCCTTCACGGAAACACCATATATTTT	CASIQEYGSLHGNTIYF
.	TRBV5-1	TRBD1	TRBJ1-1	16	TGCGCCAGCAGCTCCTTTTATCAGGGGGTGAACACTGAAGCTTTCTTT	CASSSFYQGVNTEAFF
.	TRBV6-5	TRBD1	TRBJ1-2	15	TGTGCCAGCAGTACCCGACAGGGGGGGGACTATGGCTACACCTTC	CASSTRQGGDYGYTF
few	TRBV7-2	TRBD1	TRBJ2-2	16	TGTGCCAGCAGCTTAGTAGGGGGCGCGTTAGCAGGGGAGCTGTTTTTT	CASSLVGGALAGELFF
few	TRBV20-1	.	TRBJ2-2	15	TGCAGTGCTTCCCCTAGAGGGGATTACACCGGGGAGCTGTTTTTT	CSASPRGDYTGELFF
few	TRBV5-5	.	TRBJ2-5	14	TGTGCCAGCAGCTTTCGTGGGTCCCAAGAGACCCAGTACTTC	CASSFRGSQETQYF
.	TRBV7-2	.	TRBJ1-2	15	TGTGCCAGCAGCTGGGCGAGGACGGATCTCTATGGCTACACCTTC	CASSWARTDLYGYTF
.	TRBV15	.	TRBJ1-5	15	TGTGCCACCAGTTCGGCGGGGGCGAGCAATCAGCCCCAGCATTTT	CATSSAGASNQPQHF
.	TRBV7-6	.	TRBJ2-1	15	TGTGCCAGCAGCTTAGTGCTGGGGGTTGTAGATGAGCAGTTCTTC	CASSLVLGVVDEQFF
few	TRBV5-1	.	TRBJ2-3	14	TGCGCCAGCAGCTTCTGGAGGAACACAGATACGCAGTATTTT	CASSFWRNTDTQYF
.	TRBV20-1	TRBD1	TRBJ1-2	14	TGCAGTGCTAGATTGGAGGGGGCAAGCTATGGCTACACCTTC	CSARLEGASYGYTF
few	TRBV7-9	TRBD1	TRBJ2-1	15	TGTGCCAGCAGCTCCCGGACAGGGGAATACAATGAGCAGTTCTTC	CASSSRTGEYNEQFF
few	TRBV12-3/TRBV12-4	.	TRBJ1-5	14	TGTGCCAGCATGGGGGGGCCAGGTGAGCGGCCCCAGCATTTT	CASMGGPGERPQHF
.	TRBV5-1	TRBD1	TRBJ1-2	14	TGCGCCAGCAGCCGGGGACAGGGGAGCAATGGCTACACCTTC	CASSRGQGSNGYTF
.	TRBV10-3	.	TRBJ2-7	12	TGTGCCATCAGTGAGTCGGTTGCCGAGCAGTACTTC	CAISESVAEQYF
.	TRBV10-3	.	TRBJ2-3	18	TGTGCCATCAGTGAGTCGGTTCAACTAGCACTTAGCACAGATACGCAGTATTTT	CAISESVQLALSTDTQYF
.	TRBV2	.	TRBJ2-6	12	TGTGCCAGCAGCCGTAGGGGGGACCCGGGGACTTTC	CASSRRGDPGTF
few	TRBV20-1	.	TRBJ2-3	15	TGCAGTGCTAGAGACTTGACAGCTAACACAGATACGCAGTATTTT	CSARDLTANTDTQYF
many	TRBV7-2	TRBD1	TRBJ2-2	15	TGTGCCAGCAGGGAACAGGGGACGGGCACCGGGGAGCTGTTTTTT	CASREQGTGTGELFF
many	TRBV11-2	.	TRBJ2-3	11	TGTGCCAGCAGTCCCGGGGATACGCAGTATTTT	CASSPGDTQYF
many	TRBV7-2	.	TRBJ2-1	13	TGTGCCAGCAGCGAAACTAGATTCAATGAGCAGTTCTTC	CASSETRFNEQFF
.	TRBV5-1	TRBD1	TRBJ2-3	13	TGCGCCAGCAGGACAGGGGCGGAAGATACGCAGTATTTT	CASRTGAEDTQYF
few	TRBV6-5	.	TRBJ2-3	17	TGTGCCAGCAGCTACGGCCAAACCGGGACCAGCACAGATACGCAGTATTTT	CASSYGQTGTSTDTQYF
.	TRBV27	TRBD1	TRBJ1-1	11	TGTGCCAGCAGGACAGGGGCTGAAGCTTTCTTT	CASRTGAEAFF
few	TRBV7-2	.	TRBJ2-3	14	TGTGCCAGCAGCTGGGGACATAGCACAGATACGCAGTATTTT	CASSWGHSTDTQYF
.	TRBV6-2/TRBV6-3	.	TRBJ1-2	15	TGTGCCAGCAGTCACCCCCAGTGGGAAACCTATGGCTACACCTTC	CASSHPQWETYGYTF
.	TRBV7-2	.	TRBJ1-3	14	TGTGCCAGCCGTACGGGTATCGCTGGAAACACCATATATTTT	CASRTGIAGNTIYF
.	TRBV5-1	.	TRBJ2-6	17	TGCGCCAGCAGCTTGACGGGGGGCGTCGGTGGGGCCAACGTCCTGACTTTC	CASSLTGGVGGANVLTF
.	TRBV5-1	.	TRBJ2-3	14	TGCGCCAGCAGCCTGGGGCGGATTCTAGATACGCAGTATTTT	CASSLGRILDTQYF
few	TRBV5-1	.	TRBJ2-2	15	TGCGCCAGCAGCTTGTCCCCCCCGGGTACCGGGGAGCTGTTTTTT	CASSLSPPGTGELFF
.	TRBV7-9	TRBD1	TRBJ2-3	15	TGTGCCAGCAGTAGACCTGGGACAGCCACAGATACGCAGTATTTT	CASSRPGTATDTQYF
few	TRBV24-1	.	TRBJ1-1	12	TGTGCCACCAGTGAAGGGGACGGTGAAGCTTTCTTT	CATSEGDGEAFF
few	TRBV12-3/TRBV12-4	.	TRBJ1-2	13	TGTGCCAGCAGTTTCTCCAACAGGGATGGCTACACCTTC	CASSFSNRDGYTF
.	TRBV7-2	.	TRBJ1-3	14	TGTGCCAGCAGCTCCGCTATGTTTGGAAACACCATATATTTT	CASSSAMFGNTIYF
many	TRBV4-3	.	TRBJ2-7	19	TGCGCCAGCAGCCAAGGGAGATCTAGCCGCCCCCCTTCAGCCTACGAGCAGTACTTC	CASSQGRSSRPPSAYEQYF
few	TRBV27	.	TRBJ1-4	14	TGTGCCAGTTGGGGGCAGCTCCGTAATGAAAAACTGTTTTTT	CASWGQLRNEKLFF
.	TRBV18	.	TRBJ2-1	16	TGTGCCAGCTCACCACCGTTAGGGGTATCCTACAATGAGCAGTTCTTC	CASSPPLGVSYNEQFF
few	TRBV6-5	TRBD1	TRBJ1-2	15	TGTGCCAGCAGTTCAAACGGACAGGGGATCTATGGCTACACCTTC	CASSSNGQGIYGYTF
few	TRBV7-9	.	TRBJ2-6	15	TGTGCCAGCAGCTTGCGGTGGGCTGGGGCCAACGTCCTGACTTTC	CASSLRWAGANVLTF
.	TRBV29-1	.	TRBJ2-1	16	TGCAGCGTTGAGGGGGGGGCTAGCGTTCCCTACAATGAGCAGTTCTTC	CSVEGGASVPYNEQFF
.	TRBV5-1	TRBD2	TRBJ2-7	18	TGCGCCAGCAGCTTGGTTAGCGGGGGGGCCATTGGCCAGAACGAGCAGTACTTC	CASSLVSGGAIGQNEQYF
few	TRBV20-1	.	TRBJ2-3	15	TGCAGTGCCCCCCGGGCGGACAGCCCCACAGATACGCAGTATTTT	CSAPRADSPTDTQYF
.	TRBV2	.	TRBJ2-3	14	TGTGCCAGCAGTGAAGGTGCCAACGTCGATACGCAGTATTTT	CASSEGANVDTQYF
few	TRBV7-2	TRBD2	TRBJ2-7	15	TGTGCCAGCAGCGCGGGACTAGCGGGGGGGTACGAGCAGTACTTC	CASSAGLAGGYEQYF
.	TRBV7-9	TRBD1	TRBJ2-2	19	TGTGCCAGCAGCTTACGACAGGGGCCCGACCGACTGAACACCGGGGAGCTGTTTTTT	CASSLRQGPDRLNTGELFF
few	TRBV7-2	TRBD2	TRBJ2-2	18	TGTGCCAGCAGCCCCCTTCCGGGGGGGGCCGGGAACACCGGGGAGCTGTTTTTT	CASSPLPGGAGNTGELFF
.	TRBV5-1	.	TRBJ1-6	16	TGCGCCAGCAGCCAAGCCCGGATAGGTGGGGTTTCACCCCTCCACTTT	CASSQARIGGVSPLHF
.	TRBV5-1	TRBD2	TRBJ2-7	14	TGCGCCAGCAGCTCCTACGGGGGGGCCTGGGAGCAGTACTTC	CASSSYGGAWEQYF
.	TRBV5-6	TRBD1	TRBJ2-3	15	TGTGCCAGCAGCTACTCTGGGACAGTCACAGATACGCAGTATTTT	CASSYSGTVTDTQYF
few	TRBV12-3/TRBV12-4	.	TRBJ2-2	14	TGTGCCAGCAGTGTAGACGGGAACACCGGGGAGCTGTTTTTT	CASSVDGNTGELFF